Listed here are 4 T cell receptor beta chains from one sample, sequenced in a study of cytomegalovirus exposure and HLA in healthy donors. PCR primers comprised 60 Vbeta and 13 Jbeta primers. Data came from immunoSEQ multiplex PCR; TCRdb stores just in-frame clones and leaves some out. The table shows roughly 120,000 clones, with roughly four fifths occurring only once. The sequenced material came from PBMCs. These receptors originate from a man aged 50 to 60 in good health and CMV-seronegative.

The CDR3: CASSLTGYGYTF. Written as DNA, the CDR3 is TGTGCCAGCAGCCTTACAGGGTATGGCTACACCTTC. The chain is built from TRBV28 and TRBJ1-2, with D perhaps TRBD1 (6 bases). V shed 6 bases and J shed 5 bases, with 10 bases lying between them. The CDR3 has 12 amino acids. Germline-derived CDR1 and CDR2 are MDHEN and SYDVKM.

This clone showed up just a few times. The J gene is TRBJ1-3, the V gene TRBV19; 12 bases match TRBD1. V lost 7 bases and J lost 2; bases outside the gene matches: 9. The CDR3 sequence is 17 residues long. CDR1 and CDR2 from the germline V gene are LNHDA and SQIVND (reference sequence). The CDR3 is CASTKSRDRGPGNTIYF. The CDR3 DNA sequence: TGTGCCAGTACGAAGTCCCGGGACAGGGGGCCTGGAAACACCATATATTTT.

The CDR3 coding sequence is TGCGCCAGCGGCCGGGCGGGGGTTAGGGAGACCCAGTACTTC. The encoded protein is CASGRAGVRETQYF. The V call is TRBV4-1, the J call TRBJ2-5; 7 bases map to TRBD2. CDR1 and CDR2 (germline): MGHRA, YSYEKL. The V and J ends lost 8 bases and 5 bases, in that order; junction bases with no gene match: 11. This CDR3 spans 14 amino acids.

The rearrangement links TRBV5-4 to TRBJ2-1; 10 bases match TRBD2. V shed 1 base and J 5 bases; nucleotides not matched to a gene: 6. Germline lookup yields CDR1 SGHNT and CDR2 YYREEE (reference sequence). The CDR3 loop spans 16 amino acids. As DNA, the CDR3 is TGTGCCAGCAGCTTGTTGCCTAGCGGGGGAAACAATGAGCAGTTCTTC. Translation gives CASSLLPSGGNNEQFF.